This section outlines one TCR beta chain sequence together with its context. Seattle cases were enrolled at active infection and followed longitudinally. In the original workflow: Estimated nucleated cell counts came from reference gene primer amplification. Some clones are missing from TCRdb's copy, which holds only in-frame ones; the method was immunoSEQ multiplex PCR. The V and J calls and the clone size are those of that table, but D and trimming were determined from the DNA. The table lists roughly 64,000 clones, 78% of them singletons. This sample stems from a study of blood T cell repertoires in COVID-19. Study-level information: Sites in the United States, Italy and Spain provided acute and convalescent COVID-19 samples. PBMCs, B-cell-depleted T cells, or T cells were the source of the cDNA or gDNA that made up the material.

The CDR3 length is 14 residues. V was pared by 2 bases and J by 4 bases, with 11 bases between. Germline lookup yields CDR1 MNHEY and CDR2 SVGAGI. This TCR came from a man between 60 and 75 years old with COVID-19, enrolled during active disease. The sequenced sample consisted of peripheral blood. The chain employs TRBV6-5 and TRBJ1-2; D might be TRBD1 (6 bases). The CDR3 coding sequence is TGTGCCAGCAGTTACCAGGGGAGGGGCTATGGCTACACCTTC. This sequence encodes CASSYQGRGYGYTF.